The T cell receptor (beta chain) described here comes from a study of Ad26.COV2.S vaccination and SARS-CoV-2 variants. Using immunoSEQ multiplex PCR, the repertoire was profiled, and TCRdb retains in-frame clones only, with some absent. The data show more than 300,000 clones, 85% to 90% seen once. Germline values: CDR1 SGHDN, CDR2 FVKESK. The CDR3 has 14 residues. The V and J ends lost 1 base and 7 bases respectively, with 8 bases between them. Regarding treatment: 15 to 20 received Ad26.COV2.S at low or high dose, single or two shots; roughly 5 received placebo; per-sample allocation not given. Samples were taken on day 63 after the first vaccine or placebo injection.

The source is a person aged 18-60 years who received the Ad26.COV2.S COVID-19 vaccine or a placebo. The chain is built from TRBV14 and TRBJ1-6; no reliable D call. Sample: peripheral blood, taken in a trial of Ad26.COV2.S vaccine versus placebo. CDR3 residues: CASSQGLDNSPLHF. CDR3 nucleotides: TGTGCCAGCAGCCAAGGGCTGGACAATTCACCCCTCCACTTT.